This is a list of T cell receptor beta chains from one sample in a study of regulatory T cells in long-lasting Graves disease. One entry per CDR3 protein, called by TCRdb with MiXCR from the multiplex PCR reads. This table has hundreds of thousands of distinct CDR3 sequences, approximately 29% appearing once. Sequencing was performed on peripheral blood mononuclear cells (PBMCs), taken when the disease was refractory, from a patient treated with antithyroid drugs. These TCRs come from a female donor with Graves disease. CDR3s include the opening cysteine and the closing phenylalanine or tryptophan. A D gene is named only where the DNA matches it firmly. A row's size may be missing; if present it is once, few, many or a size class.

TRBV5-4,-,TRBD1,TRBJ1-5,TGTGCCAGCAGTTGGGACAGGGAGCAGCCCCAGCATTTT,CASSWDREQPQHF
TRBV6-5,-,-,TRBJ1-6,TGTGCCAGCAGTTACGGAAGCCTAGGTTCACCCCTCCACTTT,CASSYGSLGSPLHF
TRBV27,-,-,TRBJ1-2,TGTGCCAGCAGCCTTGGGCCGCAGGGTGGCTACACCTTC,CASSLGPQGGYTF
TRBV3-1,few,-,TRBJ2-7,TGTGCCAGCAGCCAGAGGCAGGGGACGGGCTACGAGCAGTACTTC,CASSQRQGTGYEQYF
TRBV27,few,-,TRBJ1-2,TGTGCCAGCAGTTTAACTCCCAGGTCGAAGCCGCCCACCTTC,CASSLTPRSKPPTF
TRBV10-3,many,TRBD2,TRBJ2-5,TGTGCCATCAGTGATAAGACTAGCGCCGGTGAGACCCAGTACTTC,CAISDKTSAGETQYF
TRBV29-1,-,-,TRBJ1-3,TGCAGCGCGTGCGACACATCGAACTCTGGAAACACCATATATTTT,CSACDTSNSGNTIYF
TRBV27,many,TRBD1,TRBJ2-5,TGTGCCAGCAGTTTATGGGGGACAGGCCAAGAGACCCAGTACTTC,CASSLWGTGQETQYF
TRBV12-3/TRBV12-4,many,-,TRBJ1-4,TGTGCCAGCCGGGGTGAGAATGAAAAACTGTTTTTT,CASRGENEKLFF
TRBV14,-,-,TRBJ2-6,TGTGCCACCGGGATCTCTGGGGCCAACGTCCTGACTTTC,CATGISGANVLTF
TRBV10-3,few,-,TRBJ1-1,TGTGCCACCAGGGACCCGGTCAGCATGAACACTGAAGCTTTCTTT,CATRDPVSMNTEAFF
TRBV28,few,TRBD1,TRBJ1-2,TGTGCCAGCAGTCCGACAGGGAGTGCCTATGGCTACACCTTC,CASSPTGSAYGYTF
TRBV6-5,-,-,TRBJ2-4,TGTGCCAGCAGTTACCCTGAAACCCGGGACATTCAGTACTTC,CASSYPETRDIQYF
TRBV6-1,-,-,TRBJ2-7,TGTGCCAGCAGTCCCACAGGGCGCGAGCAGTACTTC,CASSPTGREQYF
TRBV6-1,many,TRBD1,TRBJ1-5,TGTGCCAGCAAGGACCAAAGCGGGACAGCTAATCAGCCCCAGCATTTT,CASKDQSGTANQPQHF
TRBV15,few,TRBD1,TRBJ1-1,TGTGCCACCAGCAGGGGCGGGAGGGGGCATGTCGCTGAAGCTTTCTTT,CATSRGGRGHVAEAFF
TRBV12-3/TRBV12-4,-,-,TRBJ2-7,TGTGCCAGCAGTCAAGGGGCCAGGGCCTACGAGCAGTACTTC,CASSQGARAYEQYF
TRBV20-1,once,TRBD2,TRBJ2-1,TGCAGTGCTCTTGAGACTAGCGGGAGGGGTTACAATGAGCAGTTCTTC,CSALETSGRGYNEQFF
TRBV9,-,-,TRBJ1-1,TGTGCCAGCAGCATTAGCTGGGAGGGGAACACTGAAGCTTTCTTT,CASSISWEGNTEAFF
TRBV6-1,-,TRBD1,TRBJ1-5,TGTGCCAGCACCGCAGGGGGAGGTCAGCCCCAGCATTTT,CASTAGGGQPQHF
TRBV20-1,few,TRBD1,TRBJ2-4,TGCAGTGCTAGACCTACGGGACAGGGTTTAGGCATTCAGTACTTC,CSARPTGQGLGIQYF
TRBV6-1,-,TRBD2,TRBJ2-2,TGTGCCAGCAGTCAGGGACTAGGTGACACCGGGGAGCTGTTTTTT,CASSQGLGDTGELFF
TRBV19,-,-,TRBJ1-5,TGTGCCAGTAGTATACAGGGACCAAGCAATCAGCCCCAGCATTTT,CASSIQGPSNQPQHF
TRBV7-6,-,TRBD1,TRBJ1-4,TGTGCCAGCAGTCCGGGACAGGACTTTAACTTTAATGAAAAACTGTTTTTT,CASSPGQDFNFNEKLFF
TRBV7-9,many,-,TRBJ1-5,TGTGCCAGCAGCTTAGGTGACACCTACAATCAGCCCCAGCATTTT,CASSLGDTYNQPQHF
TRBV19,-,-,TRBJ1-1,TGTGCCAGTAGTATTGGAGCAATGCCCAGTTTT,CASSIGAMPSF
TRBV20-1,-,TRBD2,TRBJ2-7,TGCAGTGCTAGATCTATGCGGGGAGGGTTAAACGAGCAGTACTTC,CSARSMRGGLNEQYF
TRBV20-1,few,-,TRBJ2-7,TGCAGTGCTGCTTTGACGGGAGAGGTGTACGAGCAGTACTTC,CSAALTGEVYEQYF
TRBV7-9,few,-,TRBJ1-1,TGTGCCAGCAGATCAGAGGGGAACACTGAAGCTTTCTTT,CASRSEGNTEAFF
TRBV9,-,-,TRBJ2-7,TGTGCCAGCAGCGGGTCCGAGAGCCAATCGGGCGAGCAGTACTTC,CASSGSESQSGEQYF
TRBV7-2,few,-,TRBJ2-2,TGTGCCAGCAGCCACAGGGCGGGAGTGGCTGGGGAGCTGTTTTTT,CASSHRAGVAGELFF
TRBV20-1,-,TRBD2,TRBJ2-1,TGCAGTGCTAGAGATCTCCAGCGGGAGGGCCCATCTTACTACAATGAGCAGTTCTTC,CSARDLQREGPSYYNEQFF
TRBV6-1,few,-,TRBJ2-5,TGTGCCAGCACCTACGAGGACTCGACGGGAGAGACCCAGTACTTC,CASTYEDSTGETQYF
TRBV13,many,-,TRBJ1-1,TGTGCCAGCAGCTTAGACCGGGACCCTGAAGCTTTCTTT,CASSLDRDPEAFF
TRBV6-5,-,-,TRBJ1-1,TGTGCCAGCAGTTACGCTCCAGGGATGAACACTGAAGCTTTCTTT,CASSYAPGMNTEAFF
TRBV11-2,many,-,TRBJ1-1,TGTGCCAGCAGCTCCAAAGTGCCTGAAGCTTTCTTT,CASSSKVPEAFF
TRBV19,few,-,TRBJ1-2,TGTGCCAGTAGTATAGTTTTGGGACGGAACTATGGCTACACCTTC,CASSIVLGRNYGYTF
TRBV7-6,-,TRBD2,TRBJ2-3,TGTGCCAGCAGCTTACGTACGGTGGCGGGGGGGGAAGATACGCAGTATTTT,CASSLRTVAGGEDTQYF
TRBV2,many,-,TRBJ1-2,TGTGCCAGCAGTGAACAGGAGGGATATGGCTACACCTTC,CASSEQEGYGYTF
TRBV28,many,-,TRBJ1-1,TGTGCCAGCAGTTTGGCGGGTCTAGGGGATACTGAAGCTTTCTTT,CASSLAGLGDTEAFF
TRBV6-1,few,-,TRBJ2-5,TGTGCCAGCACTTCCTCTCTCTTATTCCAAGAGACCCAGTACTTC,CASTSSLLFQETQYF
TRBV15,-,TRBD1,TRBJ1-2,TGTGCCACCAGCAGACTTGGGACAGGGAAATATGGCTACACCTTC,CATSRLGTGKYGYTF
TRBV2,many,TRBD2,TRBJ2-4,TGTGCCAGCACGCCCGGGGGGACAGCCAAAAACATTCAGTACTTC,CASTPGGTAKNIQYF
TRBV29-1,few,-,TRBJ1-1,TGCAGCGTTGACGGGGATAGAGGTGAAGCTTTCTTT,CSVDGDRGEAFF
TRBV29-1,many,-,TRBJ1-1,TGCAGCGTTGAACTGGTAGGGTTGAACACTGAAGCTTTCTTT,CSVELVGLNTEAFF
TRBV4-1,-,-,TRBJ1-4,TGCGCCAGCAGCCAAGAAGATAGGTCTGAAAAACTGTTTTTT,CASSQEDRSEKLFF
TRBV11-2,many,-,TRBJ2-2,TGTGCCAGCCCCTCACCCGGGGAGCTGTTTTTT,CASPSPGELFF
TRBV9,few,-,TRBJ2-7,TGTGCCAGCAGCGTAGCCCCCTCGTCTGGACTAACTACCTACGAGCAGTACTTC,CASSVAPSSGLTTYEQYF
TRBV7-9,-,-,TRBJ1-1,TGTGCCAGCAGACTTACCAGGGTCAACACTGAAGCTTTCTTT,CASRLTRVNTEAFF
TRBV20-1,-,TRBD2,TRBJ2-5,TGCAGTGCCACCGGGACTAGCGGGAGCTGGGAGACCCAGTACTTC,CSATGTSGSWETQYF
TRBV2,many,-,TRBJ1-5,TGTGCCAGCAGTGAGTGGACATCTCAGCCCCAGCATTTT,CASSEWTSQPQHF
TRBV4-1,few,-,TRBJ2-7,TGCGCCAGCAGCCAAGCCTCTCAACGACAGTGGCAAGCCTCCGAGCAGTACTTC,CASSQASQRQWQASEQYF
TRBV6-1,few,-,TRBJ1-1,TGTGCCAGCAGAGGAACAGGGAATCGGAACACTGAAGCTTTCTTT,CASRGTGNRNTEAFF
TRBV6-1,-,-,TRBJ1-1,TGTGCCAGCAGCCCTCGTCCGATGAACACTGAAGCTTTCTTT,CASSPRPMNTEAFF
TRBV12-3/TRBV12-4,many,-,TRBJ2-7,TGTGCCAGCAGTTCGAACTGGCGGGCAGGGTACGAGCAGTACTTC,CASSSNWRAGYEQYF